The 8 T cell receptor beta chains in this list originate from one sample, sequenced in a study of Tregs in tolerant kidney transplant recipients. The data were produced by immunoSEQ multiplex PCR, yet TCRdb's version contains in-frame clones alone and is incomplete. The sample has approximately 93,000 clones, approximately 93% seen once; the top ten hold 0.35% to 0.55%. The sequenced sample was CD4+ T cells from blood, obtained before the transplant. Receptors originate from a human donor who received a combined kidney and bone marrow transplant.

The V call is TRBV4-3, the J call TRBJ1-2; 10 bases fit TRBD1. The V segment lost 5 bases and the J segment 2 bases; nucleotides outside the gene matches: 5. The germline gives CDR1 LGHNA, CDR2 YSLEER. The CDR3 is made up of 15 amino acids. CDR3 sequence (DNA): TGCGCCAGCAGCTCCCCGGGACAGGGGAACTATGGCTACACCTTC. Translating gives CASSSPGQGNYGYTF.

The chain combines TRBV5-1 with TRBJ2-7; D perhaps matches TRBD1 (5 bases). The ends were cut back, 4 bases at V and 3 bases at J, with 17 bases in the middle. This CDR3 has 15 residues. Germline CDR1 and CDR2: SGHRS and YFSETQ. CDR3 sequence: CASSLDQGIFYEQYF. The DNA for the CDR3 is TGCGCCAGCAGCCTTGATCAGGGCATTTTCTACGAGCAGTACTTC.

The chain uses TRBV7-6 and TRBJ1-6; D may be TRBD1 (5 bases). V dropped 3 bases and J dropped 7 bases, with 13 bases sitting between them. CDR3 length equals 15 residues. Germline V gene data show CDR1 as SGHVS and CDR2 as FNYEAQ. In DNA form, the CDR3 reads TGTGCCAGCAGCTTTTCGCAGGGAGGGAATTCACCCCTCCACTTT. The encoded protein is CASSFSQGGNSPLHF.

This clone was seen once. The CDR3: CASSVGQGNEKLFF. The CDR3 region has the DNA TGTGCCAGCAGTGTCGGCCAGGGCAATGAAAAACTGTTTTTT. J is TRBJ1-4 and V is TRBV6-4; D perhaps matches TRBD1 (5 bases). The CDR3 sequence is 14 residues long. Trimming left V 4 bases short and J 5 bases short, with 11 bases between. Germline V gene data show CDR1 as MRHNA and CDR2 as SNTAGT.

V and J are TRBV15 and TRBJ2-1; D is ambiguous. Germline-derived CDR1 and CDR2 are LNHNV and YYDKDF (reference sequence). The V end was cut by 0 bases, the J end by 4 bases, with 10 bases between. The CDR3 contains 15 residues. The DNA for the CDR3 is TGTGCCACCAGCAGAGATCGAACTGTTTACAATGAGCAGTTCTTC. It specifies CATSRDRTVYNEQFF.

This chain connects TRBV19 to TRBJ2-2, with a weak D call TRBD1 (6 bases). Trimming pared 3 bases from V and 4 bases from J, leaving 9 bases between. CDR1 and CDR2 (germline): LNHDA, SQIVND (reference sequence). CDR3 length equals 14 residues. CDR3: CASSIRDITGELFF. In DNA, the CDR3 is TGTGCCAGTAGTATCCGGGACATCACCGGGGAGCTGTTTTTT.

The chain couples TRBV6-5 to TRBJ1-3; D is perhaps TRBD1 (6 bases). Per germline, CDR1 MNHEY and CDR2 SVGAGI. The CDR3 is made up of 14 amino acids. Trimming left V 8 bases short and J 2 bases short, with 13 bases between. The CDR3 sequence is CASSGQTAGNTIYF. CDR3 DNA: TGTGCCAGCTCAGGACAGACAGCTGGAAACACCATATATTTT.

The gene calls are TRBV5-1 and TRBJ1-2; weak D call: TRBD1 (5 bases). Between the trimmed V and J ends, which lost 0 bases and 2 bases, there was a span of 11 bases. CDR3 size: 15 residues. Per the germline V gene, CDR1 is SGHRS and CDR2 is YFSETQ. CDR3 residues: CASSLGVGENYGYTF. The DNA for the CDR3 is TGCGCCAGCAGCTTGGGGGTAGGGGAAAACTATGGCTACACCTTC.